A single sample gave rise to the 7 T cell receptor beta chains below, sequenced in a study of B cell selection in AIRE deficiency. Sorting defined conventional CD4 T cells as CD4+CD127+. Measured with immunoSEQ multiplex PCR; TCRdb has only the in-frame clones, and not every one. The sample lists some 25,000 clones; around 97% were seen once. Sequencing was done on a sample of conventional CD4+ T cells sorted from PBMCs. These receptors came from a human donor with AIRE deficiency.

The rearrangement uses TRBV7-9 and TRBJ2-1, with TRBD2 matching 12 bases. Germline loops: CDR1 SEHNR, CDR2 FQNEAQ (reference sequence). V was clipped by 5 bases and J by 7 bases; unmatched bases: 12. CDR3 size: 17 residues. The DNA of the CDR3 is TGTGCCAGCAGCCCCTCCCCTACTAGCGGGAGGTGGAATGAGCAGTTCTTC. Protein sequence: CASSPSPTSGRWNEQFF.

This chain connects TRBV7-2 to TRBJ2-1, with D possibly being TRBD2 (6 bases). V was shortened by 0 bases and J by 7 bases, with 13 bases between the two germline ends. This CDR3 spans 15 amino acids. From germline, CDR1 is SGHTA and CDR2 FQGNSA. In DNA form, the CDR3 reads TGTGCCAGCAGCTTAGCGATTAGCGGTATGAATGAGCAGTTCTTC. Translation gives CASSLAISGMNEQFF.

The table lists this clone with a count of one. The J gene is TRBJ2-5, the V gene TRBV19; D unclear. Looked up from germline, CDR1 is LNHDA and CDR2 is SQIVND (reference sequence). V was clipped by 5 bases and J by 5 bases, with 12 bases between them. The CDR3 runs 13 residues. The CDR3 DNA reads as TGTGCCAGTAGTGGGTCTTGGTTGGAGACCCAGTACTTC. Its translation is CASSGSWLETQYF.

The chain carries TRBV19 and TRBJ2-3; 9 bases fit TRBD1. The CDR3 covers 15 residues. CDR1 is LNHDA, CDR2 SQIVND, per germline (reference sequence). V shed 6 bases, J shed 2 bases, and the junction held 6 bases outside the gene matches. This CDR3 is CASSPQGAYTDTQYF. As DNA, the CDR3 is TGTGCCAGTAGCCCACAGGGGGCTTACACAGATACGCAGTATTTT.

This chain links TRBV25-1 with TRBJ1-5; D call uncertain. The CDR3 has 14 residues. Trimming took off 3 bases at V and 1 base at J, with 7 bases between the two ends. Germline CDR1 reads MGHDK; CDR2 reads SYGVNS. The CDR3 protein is CASSESGSNQPQHF. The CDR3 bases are TGTGCCAGCAGTGAGTCGGGGAGCAATCAGCCCCAGCATTTT.

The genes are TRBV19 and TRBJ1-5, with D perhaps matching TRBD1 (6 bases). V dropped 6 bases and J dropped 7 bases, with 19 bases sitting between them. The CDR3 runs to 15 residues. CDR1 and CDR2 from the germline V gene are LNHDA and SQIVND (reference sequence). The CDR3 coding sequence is TGTGCCAGTAGCTACACCTCGGGGGGCGGACAGCCCCAGCATTTT. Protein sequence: CASSYTSGGGQPQHF.

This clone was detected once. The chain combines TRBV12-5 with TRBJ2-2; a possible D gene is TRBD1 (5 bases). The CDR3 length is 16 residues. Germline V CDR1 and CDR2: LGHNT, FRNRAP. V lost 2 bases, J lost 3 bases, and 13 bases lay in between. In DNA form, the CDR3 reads TGTGCTAGTGGTTTGAGGGGATTCAGCGACACCGGGGAGCTGTTTTTT. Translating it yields CASGLRGFSDTGELFF.